The 14 T cell receptor beta chains presented below share a single source sample, sequenced in a study of shared clonotypes between healthy human individuals. This table comes from immunoSEQ multiplex PCR, and its TCRdb copy is limited to in-frame clones, with some not included. The table lists some 490,000 clones, around 80% of them singletons. The sequenced sample consisted of PBMCs. The receptors derive from a woman in her thirties or forties in good health. Some clones in this sample may be carry-over from other donors' samples.

This chain connects TRBV7-9 to TRBJ1-1; D perhaps matches TRBD1 (5 bases). Germline CDR1 reads SEHNR; CDR2 reads FQNEAQ (reference sequence). CDR3 length: 14 residues. V lost 3 bases and J lost 3, with 11 bases in between. The CDR3 loop is CASSLWGEYTEAFF. CDR3 nucleotides: TGTGCCAGCAGCTTGTGGGGCGAGTACACTGAAGCTTTCTTT. The full variable domain, in which reference TRBV7-9 and TRBJ1-1 provide the parts outside the CDR3, is DTGVSQNPRHKITKRGQNVTFRCDPISEHNRLYWYRQTLGQGPEFLTYFQNEAQLEKSRLLSDRFSAERPKGSFSTLEIQRTEQGDSAMYLCASSLWGEYTEAFFGQGTRLTVV.

As for this clone: Other DNA sequences within the sample encode an identical CDR3. V is TRBV11-2 and J is TRBJ1-3; D remains ambiguous. CDR1 is SGHAT and CDR2 is FQNNGV in the germline V gene. V lost 2 bases, J lost 2 bases, and 7 bases lay in between. This CDR3 region has 14 residues. The CDR3 is CASSLSGAGNTIYF. In DNA, the CDR3 is TGTGCCAGCAGCTTATCCGGAGCTGGAAACACCATATATTTT.

This sequence joins TRBV5-1 and TRBJ2-1; 9 bases match TRBD1. The V gene's germline CDR1 is SGHRS and CDR2 YFSETQ. CDR3 size: 15 residues. V lost 3 bases, J lost 10 bases, and 11 bases stayed unmatched. CDR3: CASSSSDRGSQEQFF. The CDR3 nucleotides are TGCGCCAGCAGCTCGTCGGACAGGGGATCACAGGAGCAGTTCTTC.

J is TRBJ2-6 and V is TRBV6-6; D is ambiguous. Germline V gives CDR1 MNHNY, CDR2 SVGAGI (reference sequence). There are 15 residues in the CDR3. The V and J ends lost 7 bases and 4 bases respectively, with 14 bases between them. The CDR3, as DNA: TGTGCCAGCAACAGTTTGGGTGCCGGGGCCAACGTCCTGACTTTC. Residues: CASNSLGAGANVLTF.

The chain links TRBV27 to TRBJ1-2; 7 bases match TRBD1. There are 15 residues in the CDR3. Germline trimming cut 6 bases from V and 2 bases from J; bases unmatched to any gene: 9. Germline assignment: CDR1 MNHEY and CDR2 SMNVEV (reference sequence). The CDR3 is CASSKKTGRNYGYTF. The CDR3 nucleotides are TGTGCCAGCAGCAAAAAGACAGGGAGAAACTATGGCTACACCTTC.

This clone was seen ten or more times. The J gene is TRBJ1-1, the V gene TRBV30; 7 bases are a match to TRBD1. CDR3 length: 15 amino acids. Looked up from germline, CDR1 is GTSNPN and CDR2 is SVGIG (reference sequence). Trimming cost V 4 bases and J 4 bases; bases outside gene matches: 12. CDR3 amino acids: CAWIGRQGLGTEAFF. In DNA form, the CDR3 reads TGTGCCTGGATAGGTAGACAGGGCTTAGGCACTGAAGCTTTCTTT. The full variable domain, in which reference TRBV30 and TRBJ1-1 provide the parts outside the CDR3, is SQTIHQWPATLVQPVGSPLSLECTVEGTSNPNLYWYRQAAGRGLQLLFYSVGIGQISSEVPQNLSASRPQDRQFILSSKKLLLSDSGFYLCAWIGRQGLGTEAFFGQGTRLTVV.

The chain employs TRBV7-9 and TRBJ1-1; 7 bases are shared with TRBD1. The V and J ends lost 2 bases and 3 bases, in that order; junction bases with no gene match: 3. In germline, CDR1 is SEHNR, CDR2 FQNEAQ (reference sequence). CDR3 length equals 14 residues. CDR3 residues: CASSLQGGDTEAFF. The CDR3 DNA follows: TGTGCCAGCAGCTTACAGGGGGGGGACACTGAAGCTTTCTTT. The full variable domain, rest sourced from reference TRBV7-9 and TRBJ1-1, is DTGVSQNPRHKITKRGQNVTFRCDPISEHNRLYWYRQTLGQGPEFLTYFQNEAQLEKSRLLSDRFSAERPKGSFSTLEIQRTEQGDSAMYLCASSLQGGDTEAFFGQGTRLTVV.

The chain joins TRBV7-2 to TRBJ2-1, with 13 bases fitting TRBD2. CDR1 is SGHTA, CDR2 FQGNSA, per germline. With V trimmed by 5 bases and J by 10 bases, 11 bases remained unmatched. This CDR3 comprises 16 residues. The CDR3 region is CASSANGLAGAGEQFF. The CDR3 DNA follows: TGTGCCAGCAGCGCGAATGGACTAGCGGGAGCGGGCGAGCAGTTCTTC.

The chain has TRBV27 and TRBJ2-3; 7 bases align to TRBD2. J lost 0 bases, V lost 5 bases, and 8 bases had no gene match. The CDR3 has 16 amino acids. Per germline, CDR1 MNHEY and CDR2 SMNVEV (reference sequence). This CDR3 reads CASSTARERSTDTQYF. The DNA of the CDR3 is TGTGCCAGCAGTACCGCGCGGGAGCGTAGCACAGATACGCAGTATTTT.

The rearrangement uses TRBV7-9 and TRBJ2-7, with 12 bases lining up with TRBD1. This CDR3 comprises 15 residues. The J segment lost 7 bases and the V segment lost 0 bases, leaving 4 bases of the junction unmatched. Germline CDR1 is SEHNR and CDR2 is FQNEAQ (reference sequence). CDR3 DNA: TGTGCCAGCAGCTTAGCGGGACAGGGGGCCCGGGAGCAGTACTTC. The encoded protein is CASSLAGQGAREQYF.

On this clone: Other DNA sequences in the sample encode the same CDR3. The chain has TRBV19 and TRBJ2-5; TRBD2 matches 9 bases. CDR1 and CDR2 from the germline V gene are LNHDA and SQIVND (reference sequence). The CDR3 consists of 14 residues. The J segment lost 3 bases and the V segment lost 4 bases, leaving 3 bases of the junction unmatched. CDR3 sequence (DNA): TGTGCCAGTAGTAAGGGACTAGCCGAAGAGACCCAGTACTTC. Protein sequence: CASSKGLAEETQYF.

The chain is built from TRBV7-2 and TRBJ2-1; 11 nucleotides agree with TRBD2. This CDR3 comprises 15 residues. Germline V gene lookup returns CDR1 SGHTA and CDR2 FQGNSA. The V and J ends lost 6 bases and 3 bases, in that order; junction bases with no gene match: 4. The CDR3 nucleotides are TGTGCCAGCAGGGCTAGCGGGAGGAGCTACAATGAGCAGTTCTTC. Translation gives CASRASGRSYNEQFF.

The V gene is TRBV2, the J gene TRBJ1-5, with 7 bases lining up with TRBD1. V lost 4 bases, J lost 3 bases, and 12 bases stayed unmatched. Germline CDR1 and CDR2: SNHLY and FYNNEI. This CDR3 comprises 17 residues. The CDR3 DNA reads TGTGCCAGCAGTGGGGGGGACAGCTCCATCCTCAATCAGCCCCAGCATTTT. This codes for CASSGGDSSILNQPQHF.

J is TRBJ2-7 and V is TRBV30, with D uncertain. This CDR3 comprises 12 residues. Germline CDR1 and CDR2: GTSNPN and SVGIG (reference sequence). V was clipped by 0 bases and J by 3 bases, with 6 bases between them. CDR3 loop: CAWSVHFYEQYF. CDR3 bases: TGTGCCTGGAGTGTTCATTTCTACGAGCAGTACTTC.